This T cell receptor beta chain was retrieved from a study of T cells after posttransplantation cyclophosphamide. CDR1 and CDR2 (germline): LNHDA, SQIVND (reference sequence). V shed 8 bases, J shed 4 bases, and the junction held 12 bases outside the gene matches. The CDR3 consists of 16 residues. Points on this clone: What it recognizes is unknown.

Study observations and caveats: Blood and skin or GI T cell repertoires showed limited TRB overlap. After PTCy, TRB diversity resembled that of CNI/methotrexate controls.

Cyclophosphamide on days +3 and +4 followed busulfan-fludarabine conditioning and a marrow graft. Data came from immunoSEQ multiplex PCR; TCRdb stores just in-frame clones and leaves some out. The sample carries 4,500 to 5,000 clones, roughly 82% recorded once. The receptor comes from a male patient between 50 and 60 years old who received an allogeneic stem cell transplant from an unrelated donor, was CMV-positive, and had acute GVHD only. Some of these T cells may belong to the graft donor. This chain connects TRBV19 to TRBJ1-5, with 9 bases aligning to TRBD1. The sequencing used PBMCs, collected 86 days after allogeneic stem cell transplant with posttransplant cyclophosphamide. For the CDR3, the DNA is TGTGCCAGTCGACAGAAGATGGGACAGGGAAATCAGCCCCAGCATTTT. Amino acids: CASRQKMGQGNQPQHF.